A selection of T cell receptor beta chains follows, all from one sample in a study of metastatic and nonmetastatic thyroid tumors. With MiXCR, TCRdb called clones anew from the PCR reads. This sample has about 40,000 clones, with approximately 17% found just once. Sequenced: tumor tissue. Source of these receptors: a female donor with papillary thyroid cancer or a benign thyroid nodule (not recorded which). Some clones in this sample may be carry-over from other donors' samples. CDR3s include the opening cysteine and the closing phenylalanine or tryptophan. Fields, in order: V gene, J gene, clone size, D gene, CDR3 DNA, CDR3 protein. D genes are given only for firm matches. The size entry is marked missing in some rows and otherwise reads once, few, many or a size class.

v_gene: TRBV20-1
j_gene: TRBJ1-6
abundance: many
d_gene: .
CDR3nt: TGCAGTGCTAGAGATCTCGTGTCACCCCTCCACTTT
CDR3aa: CSARDLVSPLHF

v_gene: TRBV4-1
j_gene: TRBJ2-5
abundance: once
d_gene: TRBD1
CDR3nt: TGCGCCAGTAGCGCCGGGACAGCAGGGATGGAGACCCAGTACTTC
CDR3aa: CASSAGTAGMETQYF

v_gene: TRBV12-3/TRBV12-4
j_gene: TRBJ2-7
abundance: medium-sized
d_gene: TRBD2
CDR3nt: TGTGCCAGCCGACTAGCATCCGAGCAGTACTTC
CDR3aa: CASRLASEQYF

v_gene: TRBV6-2/TRBV6-3
j_gene: TRBJ1-3
abundance: .
d_gene: .
CDR3nt: TGTGCCAGCAGCTACGCGGGCCTCTCTGGAAACACCATATATTTT
CDR3aa: CASSYAGLSGNTIYF

v_gene: TRBV30
j_gene: TRBJ2-1
abundance: .
d_gene: .
CDR3nt: TGTGCCTGGAGTCAAAGGGGAGCCGGTGAGCAGTTCTTC
CDR3aa: CAWSQRGAGEQFF

v_gene: TRBV5-1
j_gene: TRBJ2-7
abundance: many
d_gene: TRBD1
CDR3nt: TGCGCCAGCAGTCATAGCAGGGGGTACTCCTACGAGCAGTACTTC
CDR3aa: CASSHSRGYSYEQYF

v_gene: TRBV6-5
j_gene: TRBJ2-7
abundance: few
d_gene: .
CDR3nt: TGTGCCAGCAGTGACTACGAGCAGTACTTC
CDR3aa: CASSDYEQYF

v_gene: TRBV2
j_gene: TRBJ1-1
abundance: many
d_gene: .
CDR3nt: TGTGCCAGCACTGCGAAGGACAGAATGAACACTGAAGCTTTCTTT
CDR3aa: CASTAKDRMNTEAFF

v_gene: TRBV5-5
j_gene: TRBJ2-1
abundance: many
d_gene: .
CDR3nt: TGTGCCAGCAACTTTCAGGGTGGATCCTACAATGAGCAGTTCTTC
CDR3aa: CASNFQGGSYNEQFF

v_gene: TRBV27
j_gene: TRBJ2-7
abundance: .
d_gene: .
CDR3nt: TGTGCCATCAGTTTAGTAGTTGGGTCTGCCTACGAGCAGTACTTC
CDR3aa: CAISLVVGSAYEQYF

v_gene: TRBV12-3/TRBV12-4
j_gene: TRBJ2-7
abundance: many
d_gene: .
CDR3nt: TGTGCCAGCAGTTTATGGCCAGGGAAGGGTAACTACGAGCAGTACTTC
CDR3aa: CASSLWPGKGNYEQYF

v_gene: TRBV12-3/TRBV12-4
j_gene: TRBJ2-3
abundance: many
d_gene: TRBD2
CDR3nt: TGTGCCAGCAGTCGGCGGGCGGGGGGGCAGACAGATACGCAGTATTTT
CDR3aa: CASSRRAGGQTDTQYF